One sample yielded the 13 T cell receptor beta chains listed below, sequenced in a study of blood T cell repertoires in COVID-19. Clones were sequenced by immunoSEQ multiplex PCR, and TCRdb holds only the in-frame ones, with some missing. The table has 70,000 to 80,000 clones, about 90% seen once; the top ten hold 12%. Input material: peripheral blood. These receptors were taken from a human donor in a cohort sampled during active COVID-19.

The genes are TRBV7-8 and TRBJ2-7, with 8 bases aligning to TRBD2. Per the germline V gene, CDR1 is SGHVS and CDR2 is FQNEAQ. V lost 1 base, J lost 1 base, and 12 bases stayed unmatched. CDR3 length equals 18 residues. CDR3 sequence (DNA): TGTGCCAGCAGCTTAGGGCTAGCGGGCGCACCCAAGTCCTACGAGCAGTACTTC. This encodes CASSLGLAGAPKSYEQYF.

As to this clone: The same CDR3 also results from other DNA sequences found in this sample. The chain carries TRBV18 and TRBJ1-5; 11 bases match TRBD1. The CDR3 is 15 amino acids. Germline lookup yields CDR1 KGHSH and CDR2 LQKENI. V was clipped by 6 bases and J by 3 bases; unmatched bases: 4. CDR3 DNA sequence: TGTGCCAGCTCCCCGGGACAGGGGGACAATCAGCCCCAGCATTTT. Protein product: CASSPGQGDNQPQHF.

The V gene is TRBV2, the J gene TRBJ2-2, with 12 bases identical to TRBD2. The CDR3 contains 17 residues. The V gene's germline CDR1 is SNHLY and CDR2 FYNNEI. J was trimmed by 4 bases and V by 7 bases; bases with no gene match: 10. CDR3: CASKGLAGGLGTGELFF. CDR3 sequence (DNA): TGTGCCAGCAAGGGGCTAGCGGGGGGGCTAGGCACCGGGGAGCTGTTTTTT.

The chain uses TRBV20-1 and TRBJ1-5; D unclear. V lost 3 bases and J 2 bases, leaving 8 bases between the germline ends. Germline CDR1 is DFQATT and CDR2 is SNEGSKA (reference sequence). This CDR3 spans 13 amino acids. The CDR3 coding sequence is TGCAGTGCTAGTGGCGGGGGCAATCAGCCCCAGCATTTT. It yields the protein CSASGGGNQPQHF.

This clone has only one observation. The chain joins TRBV6-5 to TRBJ2-7; D is unclear. The CDR3 is 12 residues long. Germline V lookup: CDR1 MNHEY, CDR2 SVGAGI. Trimming took off 0 bases at V and 3 bases at J, with 3 bases between the two ends. CDR3 in DNA: TGTGCCAGCAGTTACTCCCGCTACGAGCAGTACTTC. This gives the protein CASSYSRYEQYF.

The sample holds one count of this clone. The V call is TRBV28, the J call TRBJ1-2; 8 nucleotides line up with TRBD1. Germline trimming cut 7 bases from V and 7 bases from J; bases unmatched to any gene: 8. Per the germline V gene, CDR1 is MDHEN and CDR2 is SYDVKM. The CDR3 length is 13 residues. The CDR3 loop reads CASISGQETGYTF. The CDR3 nucleotides read TGTGCCAGCATTTCGGGACAGGAGACTGGCTACACCTTC.

This chain's CDR3 is CASSEADRGDGYTF. The CDR3 bases are TGTGCCAGCAGTGAAGCCGACAGGGGAGATGGCTACACCTTC. The J gene is TRBJ1-2, the V gene TRBV2, with 8 bases aligning to TRBD1. This CDR3 has 14 amino acids. Germline V gives CDR1 SNHLY, CDR2 FYNNEI. Trimming removed 0 bases from V and 6 bases from J; junction bases left unmatched: 3.

The chain links TRBV6-6 to TRBJ2-7; 11 bases agree with TRBD2. After removal of 5 bases from V and 0 bases from J, the junction contained 9 bases not matched to a gene. Germline lookup yields CDR1 MNHNY and CDR2 SVGAGI (reference sequence). The CDR3 extends over 17 amino acids. CDR3 residues: CASSLLLAGGYSYEQYF. The CDR3, as DNA: TGTGCCAGCAGTCTTCTTCTAGCGGGGGGCTACTCCTACGAGCAGTACTTC.

The genes are TRBV19 and TRBJ2-3; 10 positions match TRBD2. Germline CDR1 reads LNHDA; CDR2 reads SQIVND (reference sequence). The CDR3 is 15 amino acids. Losses at the gene ends were 4 bases for V and 4 bases for J; bases not matched to a gene: 5. The CDR3 is CASSTSGGDADTQYF. CDR3 in DNA: TGTGCCAGTAGTACCAGCGGGGGGGATGCAGATACGCAGTATTTT.

The chain recombines TRBV4-2 with TRBJ1-1, with a tentative D call TRBD1 (6 bases). V gave up 5 bases and J gave up 2 bases, with 12 bases separating them. The length of the CDR3 is 14 residues. From germline, CDR1 is LGHNA and CDR2 YNFKEQ. CDR3 nucleotides: TGTGCCAGCAGCGCTCAGGGGCTCAACACTGAAGCTTTCTTT. It encodes CASSAQGLNTEAFF.

The gene calls are TRBV10-3 and TRBJ1-5; the match to TRBD1 covers 10 bases. The CDR3 covers 14 residues. Germline lookup yields CDR1 ENHRY and CDR2 SYGVKD. Trimming took 9 bases from V and 5 from J; bases not matched to a gene: 7. CDR3 nucleotides: TGTGCCATATCCGGGACAGGGGCCGATCAGCCCCAGCATTTT. Its protein product is CAISGTGADQPQHF.

The chain uses TRBV7-3 and TRBJ2-2; no definite D call. This CDR3 has 13 residues. V lost 2 bases, J lost 6 bases, and 7 bases lay in between. Germline CDR1 SGHTA, CDR2 FQGTGA. DNA for the CDR3: TGTGCCAGCAGCTTATCCTCGGCCGGGGAGCTGTTTTTT. Its protein product is CASSLSSAGELFF. Combining the CDR3 with reference TRBV7-3 and TRBJ2-2 gives the whole variable domain GAGVSQTPSNKVTEKGKYVELRCDPISGHTALYWYRQSLGQGPEFLIYFQGTGAADDSGLPNDRFFAVRPEGSVSTLKIQRTERGDSAVYLCASSLSSAGELFFGEGSRLTVL.

The chain combines TRBV11-3 with TRBJ1-2, with 7 nucleotides matching TRBD1. V lost 8 bases, J lost 2 bases, and 5 bases stayed unmatched. Germline assignment: CDR1 SGHNT and CDR2 YENEEA. This CDR3 is 13 amino acids long. CDR3 amino acids: CASWGRGNYGYTF. DNA of the CDR3: TGTGCCAGCTGGGGCAGGGGGAACTATGGCTACACCTTC.